This T cell receptor beta chain was found in a study of T cell responses to AZD1222 COVID-19 vaccine. Study results and caveats: Scientists sampled the repertoires only once the peak T cell response had passed. Only 6 or 7 people who got AZD1222 tested seropositive at baseline. When two AZD1222 doses had been given, Spike-specific TCR breadth and depth rose.

This clone appeared once. What it binds is not known. Sequencing used immunoSEQ multiplex PCR; TCRdb keeps in-frame clones, though not all of them. The table shows under 150,000 clones, with more than 75% occurring only once. This clonotype was obtained from an adult in good health. The sample here was peripheral blood, taken on day 0 of MenACWY control vaccination.

The CDR3 sequence: CSGQTDTQYF. The CDR3 nucleotides are TGCAGTGGCCAGACAGATACGCAGTATTTT. The rearrangement links TRBV20-1 to TRBJ2-3; D is undetermined. Trimming took off 7 bases at V and 3 bases at J, with 5 bases between the two ends. There are 10 residues in the CDR3. Germline lookup yields CDR1 DFQATT and CDR2 SNEGSKA (reference sequence).